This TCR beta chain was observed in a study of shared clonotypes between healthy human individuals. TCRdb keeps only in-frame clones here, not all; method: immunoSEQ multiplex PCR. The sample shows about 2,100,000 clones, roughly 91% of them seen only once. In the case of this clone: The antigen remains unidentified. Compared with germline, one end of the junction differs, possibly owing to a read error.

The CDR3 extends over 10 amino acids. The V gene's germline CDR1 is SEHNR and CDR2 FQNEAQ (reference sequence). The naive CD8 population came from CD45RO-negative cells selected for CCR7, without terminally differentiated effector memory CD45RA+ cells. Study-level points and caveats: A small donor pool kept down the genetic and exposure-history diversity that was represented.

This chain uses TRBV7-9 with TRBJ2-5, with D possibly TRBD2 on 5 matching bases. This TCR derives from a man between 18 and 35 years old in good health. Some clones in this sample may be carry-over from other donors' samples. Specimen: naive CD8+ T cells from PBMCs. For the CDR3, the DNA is TGTGCCAGCAGCTCCGCGCTAGCCGACTTC. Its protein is CASSSALADF.